The T cell receptor beta chain described here comes from a study of Graves' ophthalmopathy and Graves' hyperthyroidism. The table lists this clonotype with a few counts. A junction boundary mismatches the germline segment, possibly from a read error. CDR3 length: 15 amino acids. The germline gives CDR1 KGHDR, CDR2 SFDVKD. Amplification targeted the TCR beta CDR3 regions, with RNA transcripts as the source material. Investigators did first-round RT-PCR with HTBI primers, then second-round multiplex PCR. Each CDR3 protein is one row after TCRdb ran MiXCR on the multiplex PCR reads. This repertoire shows almost 750,000 distinct CDR3 sequences, 35% to 50% found once; its top ten account for about 40%.

Sequenced sample: peripheral blood. The V gene is TRBV24-1, the J gene TRBJ1-5; possible D gene TRBD1, 5 bases. This TCR derives from an adult man with Graves' ophthalmopathy. CDR3 in DNA: TGTGCCAGCAGTTCCCCGGGGGAAGTGGGACAGCCCCAGCATTTT. It encodes CASSSPGEVGQPQHF.